The rows below give T cell receptor beta chains drawn from one sample of a study of blood T cell repertoires in COVID-19. Only in-frame clones appear in the TCRdb table, and some are missing; sequencing was by immunoSEQ multiplex PCR. The data hold some 54,000 clones, with about 83% observed a single time. Sequences were obtained from peripheral blood. The source is a man between 65 and 85 years old with active COVID-19. The CDR3 runs from the conserved cysteine through the conserved F or W. A D gene is named only where the DNA matches it firmly. The size of a clone is reported for some rows only, either as once, few or many, or as a class for expanded clones.

size: NA
D: TRBD1
J: TRBJ1-2
V: TRBV7-9
CDR3: CASTSTGGGGGYTF
DNA: TGTGCCAGCACCTCCACAGGGGGAGGAGGTGGCTACACCTTC

size: few
D: NA
J: TRBJ2-5
V: TRBV28
CDR3: CASSFALASQETQYF
DNA: TGTGCCAGCAGTTTCGCTCTAGCATCTCAAGAGACCCAGTACTTC

size: NA
D: NA
J: TRBJ2-7
V: TRBV4-3
CDR3: CASSHAGGRMYF
DNA: TGCGCCAGCAGCCACGCTGGAGGGAGGATGTACTTC

size: NA
D: NA
J: TRBJ1-6
V: TRBV3-1/TRBV3-2
CDR3: CASSQEDPRGSYNSPLHF
DNA: TGTGCCAGCAGCCAAGAAGACCCCAGGGGCTCCTATAATTCACCCCTCCACTTT

size: once
D: NA
J: TRBJ1-2
V: TRBV9
CDR3: CASSVESGVNYGYTF
DNA: TGTGCCAGCAGCGTAGAATCCGGGGTCAACTATGGCTACACCTTC

size: NA
D: TRBD1
J: TRBJ1-6
V: TRBV3-1/TRBV3-2
CDR3: CASSSGQGNSPLHF
DNA: TGTGCCAGCAGCTCCGGACAGGGTAATTCACCCCTCCACTTT

size: NA
D: NA
J: TRBJ1-4
V: TRBV7-8
CDR3: CASSPQALKSEKLFF
DNA: TGTGCCAGCAGCCCGCAAGCCCTGAAGTCTGAAAAACTGTTTTTT

size: NA
D: NA
J: TRBJ2-1
V: TRBV15
CDR3: CATSRGTWDSAYNEQFF
DNA: TGTGCCACCAGCAGAGGAACTTGGGACTCAGCCTACAATGAGCAGTTCTTC

size: NA
D: TRBD1
J: TRBJ1-3
V: TRBV18
CDR3: CASSRPGTGGNTIYF
DNA: TGTGCCAGCTCACGACCCGGGACAGGGGGAAACACCATATATTTT

size: NA
D: NA
J: TRBJ1-5
V: TRBV30
CDR3: CAWSVRSNQPQHF
DNA: TGTGCCTGGAGTGTACGGAGCAATCAGCCCCAGCATTTT

size: NA
D: TRBD1
J: TRBJ1-1
V: TRBV12-3/TRBV12-4
CDR3: CASSLLRGPEAFF
DNA: TGTGCCAGCAGTTTACTAAGGGGGCCTGAAGCTTTCTTT